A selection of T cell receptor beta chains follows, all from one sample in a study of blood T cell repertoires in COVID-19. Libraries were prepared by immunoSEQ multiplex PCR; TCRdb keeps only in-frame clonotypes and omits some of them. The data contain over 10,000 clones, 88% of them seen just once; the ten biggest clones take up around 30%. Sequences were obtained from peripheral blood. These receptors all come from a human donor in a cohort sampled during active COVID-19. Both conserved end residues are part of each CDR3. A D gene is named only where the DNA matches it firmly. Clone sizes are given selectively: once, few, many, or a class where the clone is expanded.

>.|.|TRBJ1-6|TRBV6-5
CASSSSKAGHSSPLHF
TGTGCCAGCAGTTCCTCTAAAGCAGGACACTCATCACCCCTCCACTTT
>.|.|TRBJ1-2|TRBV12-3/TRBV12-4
CASSLQINYGYTF
TGTGCCAGCAGTTTACAGATTAACTATGGCTACACCTTC
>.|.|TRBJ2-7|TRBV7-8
CASSHRETTYEQYF
TGTGCCAGCAGCCACAGGGAGACTACCTACGAGCAGTACTTC
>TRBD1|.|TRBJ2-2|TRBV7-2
CASSAPNRGPVGELFF
TGTGCCAGCAGCGCCCCTAATAGGGGGCCGGTCGGGGAGCTGTTTTTT
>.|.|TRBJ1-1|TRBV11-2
CASSLDMQVEAFF
TGTGCCAGCAGCTTAGATATGCAGGTTGAAGCTTTCTTT
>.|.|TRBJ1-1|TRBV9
CASSVGWGGGYTEAFF
TGTGCCAGCAGCGTAGGGTGGGGAGGGGGATACACTGAAGCTTTCTTT
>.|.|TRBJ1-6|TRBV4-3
CASSQGGNSPLHF
TGCGCCAGCAGCCAAGGAGGTAATTCACCCCTCCACTTT
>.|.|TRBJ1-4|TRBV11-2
CASSTYRRTRTGNEKLFF
TGTGCCAGCAGCACCTACCGACGGACTCGGACCGGTAATGAAAAACTGTTTTTT
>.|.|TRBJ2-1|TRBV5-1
CASSATANNEQFF
TGCGCCAGCAGCGCAACAGCTAACAATGAGCAGTTCTTC
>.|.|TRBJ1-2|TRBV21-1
CASSSRVLGYTF
TGTGCCAGCAGCAGCCGGGTATTAGGCTACACCTTC
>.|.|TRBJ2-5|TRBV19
CASSPDSRVETQYF
TGTGCCAGTAGTCCCGACTCGCGGGTGGAGACCCAGTACTTC
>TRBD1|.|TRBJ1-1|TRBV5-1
CASSWGQGSTEAFF
TGCGCCAGCAGCTGGGGACAGGGGTCCACTGAAGCTTTCTTT
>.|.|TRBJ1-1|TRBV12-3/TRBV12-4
CASRSLNTEAFF
TGTGCCAGCAGGAGTTTGAACACTGAAGCTTTCTTT
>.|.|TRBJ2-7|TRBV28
CASSPGGLAYEQYF
TGTGCCAGCAGTCCAGGGGGGTTAGCCTACGAGCAGTACTTC
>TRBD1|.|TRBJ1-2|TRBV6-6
CASSLQGGSTF
TGTGCCAGCAGCCTACAGGGGGGGTCCACCTTC
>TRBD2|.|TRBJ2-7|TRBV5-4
CASSFERQGGDEQYF
TGTGCCAGCAGCTTCGAGCGGCAGGGAGGGGACGAGCAGTACTTC
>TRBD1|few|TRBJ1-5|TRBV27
CASSSGQGGQPQHF
TGTGCCAGCAGTTCGGGACAGGGAGGTCAGCCCCAGCATTTT
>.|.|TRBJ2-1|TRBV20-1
CSGLYNEQFF
TGCAGCGGACTCTACAATGAGCAGTTCTTC
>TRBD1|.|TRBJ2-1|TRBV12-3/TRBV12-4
CASSSQGVNEQFF
TGTGCCAGCAGTTCGCAGGGGGTAAATGAGCAGTTCTTC
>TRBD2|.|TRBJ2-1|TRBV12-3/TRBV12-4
CASRGGPYNEQFF
TGTGCCAGCAGGGGAGGGCCCTACAATGAGCAGTTCTTC
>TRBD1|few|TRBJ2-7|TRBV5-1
CASKTGDSSYEQYF
TGCGCCAGCAAGACAGGGGATAGCTCCTACGAGCAGTACTTC
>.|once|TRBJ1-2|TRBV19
CASSPADPSGYGYTF
TGTGCCAGTAGTCCCGCTGACCCTTCGGGCTATGGCTACACCTTC
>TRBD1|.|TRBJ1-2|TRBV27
CASSPPGQGVIGQPGYTF
TGTGCCAGCAGTCCCCCGGGACAGGGGGTGATTGGCCAGCCGGGCTACACCTTC
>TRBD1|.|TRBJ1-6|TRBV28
CASSLDRVSPLHF
TGTGCCAGCAGTCTTGACAGGGTTTCACCCCTCCACTTT
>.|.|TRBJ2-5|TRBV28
CASSLSTRFGETQYF
TGTGCCAGCAGTTTATCTACCCGATTTGGAGAGACCCAGTACTTC
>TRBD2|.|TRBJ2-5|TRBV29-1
CSVGRETQYF
TGCAGCGTGGGGAGGGAAACCCAGTACTTC
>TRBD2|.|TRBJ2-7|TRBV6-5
CASSLLAGVAYEQYF
TGTGCCAGCAGTCTACTAGCGGGGGTCGCCTACGAGCAGTACTTC
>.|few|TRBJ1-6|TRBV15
CATSHTGTFSSPLHF
TGTGCCACCAGTCATACCGGGACATTCTCTTCACCCCTCCACTTT
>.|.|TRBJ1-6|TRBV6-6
CASSYGHFNSPLHF
TGTGCCAGCAGTTACGGACACTTTAATTCACCCCTCCACTTT
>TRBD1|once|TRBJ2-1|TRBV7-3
CASSLGWDRGAGEQFF
TGTGCCAGCAGCTTAGGTTGGGACAGGGGCGCGGGGGAGCAGTTCTTC
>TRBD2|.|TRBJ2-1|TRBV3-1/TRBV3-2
CASSQGSRAGGLVQCEQFF
TGTGCCAGCAGCCAAGGTTCGCGCGCGGGAGGGCTCGTACAATGTGAGCAGTTCTTC
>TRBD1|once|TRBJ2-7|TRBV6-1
CASSEGGQIYEQYF
TGTGCCAGCAGTGAAGGGGGACAGATCTACGAGCAGTACTTC
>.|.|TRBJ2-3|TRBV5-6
CASSSPWAGDITDTQYF
TGTGCCAGCAGCTCCCCCTGGGCAGGGGATATCACAGATACGCAGTATTTT
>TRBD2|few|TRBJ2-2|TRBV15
CATSRTSRVEELFF
TGTGCCACCAGCAGGACTAGCCGGGTGGAGGAGCTGTTTTTT
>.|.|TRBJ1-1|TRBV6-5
CASSLLNTEAFF
TGTGCCAGCAGTCTCCTGAACACTGAAGCTTTCTTT
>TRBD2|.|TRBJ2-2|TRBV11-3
CASSRTGGATGELFF
TGTGCCAGCAGTCGGACGGGGGGGGCAACCGGGGAGCTGTTTTTT
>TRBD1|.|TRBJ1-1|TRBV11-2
CASSLRRQGAWDSTEAFF
TGTGCCAGCAGCTTAAGGCGACAGGGGGCATGGGATTCTACTGAAGCTTTCTTT
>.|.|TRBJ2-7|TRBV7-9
CASSYRTESYEQYF
TGTGCCAGCAGCTACAGGACGGAATCCTACGAGCAGTACTTC
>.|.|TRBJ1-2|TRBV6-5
CASSPLVGEGYTF
TGTGCCAGCAGTCCCTTGGTTGGTGAGGGCTACACCTTC
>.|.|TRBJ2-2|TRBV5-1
CASSLSHRANTGELFF
TGCGCCAGCAGCTTGTCGCACAGGGCGAACACCGGGGAGCTGTTTTTT
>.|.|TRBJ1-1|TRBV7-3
CASSQTGLNEAFF
TGTGCCAGCAGCCAGACAGGCCTTAATGAAGCTTTCTTT
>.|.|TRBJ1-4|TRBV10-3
CAIRSSGGEEKLFF
TGTGCCATCAGGTCCTCGGGAGGGGAGGAAAAACTGTTTTTT
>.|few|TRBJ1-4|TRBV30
CAWRETASGKLFF
TGTGCCTGGAGGGAGACAGCGTCAGGGAAACTGTTTTTT
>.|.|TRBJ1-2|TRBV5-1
CASSPATSPGGYTF
TGCGCCAGCAGCCCCGCGACAAGCCCGGGAGGCTACACCTTC
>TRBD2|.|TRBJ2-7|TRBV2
CASSEPGLAGYEQYF
TGTGCCAGCAGTGAACCGGGACTAGCAGGCTACGAGCAGTACTTC
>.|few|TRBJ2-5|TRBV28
CASSFSGDGLETQYF
TGTGCCAGCAGTTTTTCGGGGGACGGATTAGAGACCCAGTACTTC
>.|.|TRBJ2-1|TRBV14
CASSQDPSEEQFF
TGTGCCAGCAGCCAAGATCCCAGCGAGGAGCAGTTCTTC
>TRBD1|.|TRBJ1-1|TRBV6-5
CASSQPGTGKAEAFF
TGTGCCAGCAGCCAACCCGGGACAGGGAAAGCTGAAGCTTTCTTT
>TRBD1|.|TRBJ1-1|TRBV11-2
CASSKTGLQGGNTEAFF
TGTGCCAGCAGCAAGACAGGGCTCCAGGGAGGGAACACTGAAGCTTTCTTT
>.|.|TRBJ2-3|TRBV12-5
CASGFTGVASTDTQYF
TGTGCTAGTGGTTTTACAGGCGTTGCTAGCACAGATACGCAGTATTTT
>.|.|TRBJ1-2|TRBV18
CASSPPSQDYGYTF
TGTGCCAGCTCACCACCGTCGCAGGACTATGGCTACACCTTC
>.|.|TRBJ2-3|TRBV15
CATSPTWGESDTQYF
TGTGCCACCAGCCCTACGTGGGGGGAGTCAGATACGCAGTATTTT
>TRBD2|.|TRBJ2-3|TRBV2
CASSAGVRTDTQYF
TGTGCCAGCTCGGCGGGAGTCCGCACAGATACGCAGTATTTT
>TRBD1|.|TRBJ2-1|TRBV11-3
CASSPKSGQGRNEQFF
TGTGCCAGCAGCCCGAAGTCTGGACAGGGGAGAAATGAGCAGTTCTTC